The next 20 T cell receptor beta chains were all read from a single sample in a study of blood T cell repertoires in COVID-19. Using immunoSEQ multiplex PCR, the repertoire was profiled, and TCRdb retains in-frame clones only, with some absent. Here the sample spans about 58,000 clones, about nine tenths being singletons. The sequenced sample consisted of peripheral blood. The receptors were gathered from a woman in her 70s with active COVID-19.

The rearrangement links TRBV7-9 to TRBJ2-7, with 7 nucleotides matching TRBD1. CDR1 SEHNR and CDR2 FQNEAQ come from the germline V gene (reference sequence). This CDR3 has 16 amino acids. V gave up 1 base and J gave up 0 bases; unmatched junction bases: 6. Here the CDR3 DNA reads TGTGCCAGCAGCTTAGTAACAACAGGGGCCTCCTACGAGCAGTACTTC. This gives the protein CASSLVTTGASYEQYF.

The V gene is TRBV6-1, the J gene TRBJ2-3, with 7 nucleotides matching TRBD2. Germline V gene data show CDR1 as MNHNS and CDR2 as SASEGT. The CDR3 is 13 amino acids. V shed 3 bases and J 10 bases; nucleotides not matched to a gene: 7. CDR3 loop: CASSEKLAMAQYF. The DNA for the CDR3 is TGTGCCAGCAGTGAGAAACTAGCGATGGCGCAGTATTTT.

DNA for the CDR3: TGTGCCAGCAGCTCACAGGGTTCTTATGGCTACACCTTC. Translating gives CASSSQGSYGYTF. V and J are TRBV5-5 and TRBJ1-2; maybe TRBD1 (6 bases). Per germline, CDR1 SGHKS and CDR2 YYEKEE (reference sequence). The length of the CDR3 is 13 residues. Trimming left V 3 bases short and J 5 bases short, with 11 bases between. Full variable domain (missing parts from reference TRBV5-5 and TRBJ1-2): DAGVTQSPTHLIKTRGQQVTLRCSPISGHKSVSWYQQVLGQGPQFIFQYYEKEERGRGNFPDRFSARQFPNYSSELNVNALLLGDSALYLCASSSQGSYGYTFGSGTRLTVV.

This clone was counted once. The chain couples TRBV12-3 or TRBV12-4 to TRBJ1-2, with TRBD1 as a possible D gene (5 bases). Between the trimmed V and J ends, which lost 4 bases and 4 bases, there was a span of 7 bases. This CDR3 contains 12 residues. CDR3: CASSSDSYGYTF. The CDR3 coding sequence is TGTGCCAGCAGTTCTGACAGCTATGGCTACACCTTC.

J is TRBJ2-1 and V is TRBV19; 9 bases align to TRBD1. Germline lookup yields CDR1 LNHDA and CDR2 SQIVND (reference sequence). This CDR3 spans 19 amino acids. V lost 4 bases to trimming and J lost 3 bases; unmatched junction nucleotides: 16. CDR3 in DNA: TGTGCCAGTAGTACTCCGGGACAGGGTATGCTCTGGGACTACAATGAGCAGTTCTTC. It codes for CASSTPGQGMLWDYNEQFF. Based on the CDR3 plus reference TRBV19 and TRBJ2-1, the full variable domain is DGGITQSPKYLFRKEGQNVTLSCEQNLNHDAMYWYRQDPGQGLRLIYYSQIVNDFQKGDIAEGYSVSREKKESFPLTVTSAQKNPTAFYLCASSTPGQGMLWDYNEQFFGPGTRLTVL.

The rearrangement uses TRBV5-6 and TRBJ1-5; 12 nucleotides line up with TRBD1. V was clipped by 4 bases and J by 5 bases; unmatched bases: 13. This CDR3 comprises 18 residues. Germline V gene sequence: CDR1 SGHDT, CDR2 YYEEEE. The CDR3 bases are TGTGCCAGCAGCCAGCACAGGGACAGGGGGCCGTATGATCAGCCCCAGCATTTT. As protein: CASSQHRDRGPYDQPQHF.

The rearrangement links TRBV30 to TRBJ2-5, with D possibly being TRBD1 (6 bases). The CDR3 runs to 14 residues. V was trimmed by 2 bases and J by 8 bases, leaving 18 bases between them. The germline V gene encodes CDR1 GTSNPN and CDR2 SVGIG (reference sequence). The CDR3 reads CAWSFGTRDETQYF. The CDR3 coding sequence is TGTGCCTGGAGTTTTGGGACACGAGATGAAACCCAGTACTTC.

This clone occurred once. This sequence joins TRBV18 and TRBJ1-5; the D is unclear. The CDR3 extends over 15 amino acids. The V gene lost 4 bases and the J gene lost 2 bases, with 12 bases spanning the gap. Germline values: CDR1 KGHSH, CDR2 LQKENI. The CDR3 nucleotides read TGTGCCAGCTCACTTAACGGGTTAGGCAATCAGCCCCAGCATTTT. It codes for CASSLNGLGNQPQHF.

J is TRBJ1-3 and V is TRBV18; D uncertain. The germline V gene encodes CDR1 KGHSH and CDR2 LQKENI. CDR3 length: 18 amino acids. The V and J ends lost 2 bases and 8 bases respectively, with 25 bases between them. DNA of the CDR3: TGTGCCAGCTCACCAGTCGCCGTCGGGGTCTACCACGGGGACACCATATATTTT. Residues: CASSPVAVGVYHGDTIYF.

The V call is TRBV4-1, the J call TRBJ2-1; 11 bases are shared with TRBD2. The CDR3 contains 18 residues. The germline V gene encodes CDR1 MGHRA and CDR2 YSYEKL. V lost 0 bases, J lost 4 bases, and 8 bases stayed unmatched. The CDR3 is CASSQDEASGRQYNEQFF. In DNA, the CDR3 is TGCGCCAGCAGCCAAGATGAGGCTAGCGGGAGGCAATACAATGAGCAGTTCTTC.

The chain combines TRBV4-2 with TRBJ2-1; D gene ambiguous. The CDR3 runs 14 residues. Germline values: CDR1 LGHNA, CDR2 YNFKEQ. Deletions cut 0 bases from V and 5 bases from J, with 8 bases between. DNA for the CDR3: TGTGCCAGCAGCCAAGATACTGGAGACAATGAGCAGTTCTTC. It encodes CASSQDTGDNEQFF.

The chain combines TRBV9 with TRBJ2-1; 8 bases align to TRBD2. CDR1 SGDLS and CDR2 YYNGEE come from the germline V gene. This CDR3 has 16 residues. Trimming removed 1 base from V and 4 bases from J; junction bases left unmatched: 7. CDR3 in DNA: TGTGCCAGCAGCGTACATATGAGCGGGAGTTACAATGAGCAGTTCTTC. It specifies CASSVHMSGSYNEQFF.

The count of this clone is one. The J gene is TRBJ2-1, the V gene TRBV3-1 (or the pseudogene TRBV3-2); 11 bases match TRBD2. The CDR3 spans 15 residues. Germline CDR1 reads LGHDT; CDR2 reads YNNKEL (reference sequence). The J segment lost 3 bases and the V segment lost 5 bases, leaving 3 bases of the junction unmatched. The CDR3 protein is CASSFGTSGYNEQFF. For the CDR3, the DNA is TGTGCCAGCAGCTTCGGGACTAGCGGCTACAATGAGCAGTTCTTC.

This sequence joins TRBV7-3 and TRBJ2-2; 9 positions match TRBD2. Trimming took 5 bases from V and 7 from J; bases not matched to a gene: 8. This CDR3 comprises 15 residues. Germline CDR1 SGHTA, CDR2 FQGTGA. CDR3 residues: CASSPQREENGELFF. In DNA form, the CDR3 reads TGTGCCAGCAGCCCCCAGCGGGAGGAAAACGGGGAGCTGTTTTTT.

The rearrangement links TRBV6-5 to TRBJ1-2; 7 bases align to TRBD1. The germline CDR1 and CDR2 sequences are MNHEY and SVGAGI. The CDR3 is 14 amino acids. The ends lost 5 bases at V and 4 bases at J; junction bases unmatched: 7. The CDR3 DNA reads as TGTGCCAGCAGTCCCGGACAGGCTCTCTATGGCTACACCTTC. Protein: CASSPGQALYGYTF.

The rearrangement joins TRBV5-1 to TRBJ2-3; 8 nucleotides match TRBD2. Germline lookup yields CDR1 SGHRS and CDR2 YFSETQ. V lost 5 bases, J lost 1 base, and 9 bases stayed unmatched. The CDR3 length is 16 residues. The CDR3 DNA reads TGCGCCAGCAGTCGAACCCCGACTAGCGGCACAGATACGCAGTATTTT. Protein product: CASSRTPTSGTDTQYF.

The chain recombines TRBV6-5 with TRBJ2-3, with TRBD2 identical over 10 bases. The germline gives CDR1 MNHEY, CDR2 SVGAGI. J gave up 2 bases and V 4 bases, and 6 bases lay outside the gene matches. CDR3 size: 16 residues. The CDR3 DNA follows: TGTGCCAGCAGTTCAGGACTAGCGGAGACCACAGATACGCAGTATTTT. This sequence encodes CASSSGLAETTDTQYF.

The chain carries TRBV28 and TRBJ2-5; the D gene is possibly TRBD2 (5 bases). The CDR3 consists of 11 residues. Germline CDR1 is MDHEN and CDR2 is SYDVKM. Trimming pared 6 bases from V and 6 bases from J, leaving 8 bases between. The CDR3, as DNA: TGTGCCAGCAGCCCCGGGAAGACCCAGTACTTC. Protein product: CASSPGKTQYF. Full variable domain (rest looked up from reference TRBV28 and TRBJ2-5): DVKVTQSSRYLVKRTGEKVFLECVQDMDHENMFWYRQDPGLGLRLIYFSYDVKMKEKGDIPEGYSVSREKKERFSLILESASTNQTSMYLCASSPGKTQYFGPGTRLLVL.

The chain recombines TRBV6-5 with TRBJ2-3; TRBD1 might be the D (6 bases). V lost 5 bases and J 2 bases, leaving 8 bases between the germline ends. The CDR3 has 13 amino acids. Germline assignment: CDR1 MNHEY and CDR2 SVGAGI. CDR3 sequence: CASSRDTTDTQYF. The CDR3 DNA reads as TGTGCCAGCAGTCGGGACACCACAGATACGCAGTATTTT.

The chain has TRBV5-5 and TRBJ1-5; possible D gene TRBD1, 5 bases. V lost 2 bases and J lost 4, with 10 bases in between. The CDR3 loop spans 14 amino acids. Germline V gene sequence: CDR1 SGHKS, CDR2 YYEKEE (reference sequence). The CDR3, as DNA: TGTGCCAGCAGCTTTGTGGGGCGGAATCAGCCCCAGCATTTT. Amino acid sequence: CASSFVGRNQPQHF. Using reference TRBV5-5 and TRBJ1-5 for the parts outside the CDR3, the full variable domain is DAGVTQSPTHLIKTRGQQVTLRCSPISGHKSVSWYQQVLGQGPQFIFQYYEKEERGRGNFPDRFSARQFPNYSSELNVNALLLGDSALYLCASSFVGRNQPQHFGDGTRLSIL.